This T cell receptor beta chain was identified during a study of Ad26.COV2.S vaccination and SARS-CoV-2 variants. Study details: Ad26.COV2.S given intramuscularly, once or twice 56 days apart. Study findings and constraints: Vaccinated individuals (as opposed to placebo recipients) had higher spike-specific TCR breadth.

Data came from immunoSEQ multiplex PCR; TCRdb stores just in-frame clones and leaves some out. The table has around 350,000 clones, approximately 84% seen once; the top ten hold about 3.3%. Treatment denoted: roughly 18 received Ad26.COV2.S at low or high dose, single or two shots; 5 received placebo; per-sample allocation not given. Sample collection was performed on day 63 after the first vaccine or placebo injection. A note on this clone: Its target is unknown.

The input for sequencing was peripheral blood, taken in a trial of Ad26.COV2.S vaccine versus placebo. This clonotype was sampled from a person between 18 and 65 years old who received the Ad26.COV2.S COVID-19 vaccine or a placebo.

The DNA of the CDR3 is TGTGCCAGCAGCCCCTTCACCACGGGGTCACCCCTCCACTTT. This gives the protein CASSPFTTGSPLHF. This chain joins TRBV16 and TRBJ1-6; no reliable D call. Germline V gene sequence: CDR1 KGHSY, CDR2 FQNENV. The CDR3 loop spans 14 amino acids. Between the trimmed V and J ends, which lost 4 bases and 10 bases, there was a span of 14 bases.